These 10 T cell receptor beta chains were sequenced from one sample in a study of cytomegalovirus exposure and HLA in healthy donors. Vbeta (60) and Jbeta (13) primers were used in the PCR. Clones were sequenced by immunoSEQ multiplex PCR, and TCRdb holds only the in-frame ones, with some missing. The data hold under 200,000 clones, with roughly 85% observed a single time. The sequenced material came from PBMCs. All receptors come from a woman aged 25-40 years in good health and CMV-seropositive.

DNA for the CDR3: TGCGCCAGCAGCAAGGGAGGGGCGGGTAATGAAAAACTGTTTTTT. As protein: CASSKGGAGNEKLFF. V gene TRBV10-2 combines with J gene TRBJ1-4; D perhaps matches TRBD1 (5 bases). Trimming cost V 6 bases and J 4 bases, with 15 bases left between them. The CDR3 has 15 residues. CDR1 and CDR2 from the germline V gene are WSHSY and SAAADI.

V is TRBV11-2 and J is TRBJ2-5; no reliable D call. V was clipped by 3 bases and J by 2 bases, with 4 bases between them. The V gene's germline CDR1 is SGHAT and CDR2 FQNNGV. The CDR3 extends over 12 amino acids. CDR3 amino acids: CASSFFQETQYF. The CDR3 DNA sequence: TGTGCCAGCAGCTTCTTTCAAGAGACCCAGTACTTC.

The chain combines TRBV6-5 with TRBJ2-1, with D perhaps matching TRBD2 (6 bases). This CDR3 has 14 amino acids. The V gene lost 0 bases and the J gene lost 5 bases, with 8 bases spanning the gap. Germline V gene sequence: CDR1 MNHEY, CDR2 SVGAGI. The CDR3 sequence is CASSYSGGNNEQFF. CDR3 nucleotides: TGTGCCAGCAGTTACTCCGGGGGAAACAATGAGCAGTTCTTC.

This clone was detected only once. The CDR3 sequence is CASSLAGGTSDTQYF. The CDR3 DNA follows: TGTGCCAGCAGCTTGGCCGGGGGGACCTCAGATACGCAGTATTTT. The chain links TRBV5-8 to TRBJ2-3; 7 bases are shared with TRBD2. The CDR3 totals 15 residues. Trimming removed 0 bases from V and 4 bases from J; junction bases left unmatched: 5. Germline assignment: CDR1 SGHTS and CDR2 YDEGEE.

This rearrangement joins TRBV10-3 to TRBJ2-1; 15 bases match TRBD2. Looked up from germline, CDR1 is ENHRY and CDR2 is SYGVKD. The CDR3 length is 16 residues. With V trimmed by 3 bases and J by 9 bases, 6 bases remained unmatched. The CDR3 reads CAISDGGLAGGIEQFF. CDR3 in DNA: TGTGCCATCAGTGATGGGGGACTAGCGGGAGGTATTGAGCAGTTCTTC.

The CDR3 is CASSGTPGASGGGGQYF. In nucleotides, the CDR3 is TGTGCCAGCAGTGGAACACCGGGAGCCAGTGGAGGGGGGGGGCAGTACTTC. The chain has TRBV25-1 and TRBJ2-7; D possibly corresponds to TRBD2 (7 bases). Germline V gene data show CDR1 as MGHDK and CDR2 as SYGVNS. This CDR3 has 17 amino acids. The ends were cut back, 4 bases at V and 9 bases at J, with 28 bases in the middle.

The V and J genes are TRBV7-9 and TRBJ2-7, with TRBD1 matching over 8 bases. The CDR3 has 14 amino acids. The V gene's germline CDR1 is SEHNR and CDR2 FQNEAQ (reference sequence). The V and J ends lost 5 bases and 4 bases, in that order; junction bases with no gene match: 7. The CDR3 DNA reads TGTGCCAGCAGCCCACCCGACAGGGGTTACGAGCAGTACTTC. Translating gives CASSPPDRGYEQYF.

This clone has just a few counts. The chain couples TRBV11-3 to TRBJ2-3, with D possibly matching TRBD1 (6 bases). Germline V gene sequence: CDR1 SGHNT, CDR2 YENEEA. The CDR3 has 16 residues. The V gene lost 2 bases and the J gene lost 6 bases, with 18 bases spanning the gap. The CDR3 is CASSLTQGSIVDTQYF. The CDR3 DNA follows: TGTGCCAGCAGCTTAACACAGGGTAGTATAGTGGATACGCAGTATTTT.

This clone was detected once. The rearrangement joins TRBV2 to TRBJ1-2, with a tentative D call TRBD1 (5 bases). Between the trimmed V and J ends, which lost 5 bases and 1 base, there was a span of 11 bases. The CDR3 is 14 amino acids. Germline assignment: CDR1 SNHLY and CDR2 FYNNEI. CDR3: CASSNLGGNYGYTF. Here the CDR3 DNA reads TGTGCCAGCAGTAATCTGGGGGGTAACTATGGCTACACCTTC.

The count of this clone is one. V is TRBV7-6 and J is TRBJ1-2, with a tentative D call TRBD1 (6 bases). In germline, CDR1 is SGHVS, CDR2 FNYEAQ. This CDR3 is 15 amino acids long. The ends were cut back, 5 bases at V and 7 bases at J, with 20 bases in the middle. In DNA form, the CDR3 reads TGTGCCAGCAGCCCTACCCCTCAGGACAGCGCTGGCTACACCTTC. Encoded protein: CASSPTPQDSAGYTF.